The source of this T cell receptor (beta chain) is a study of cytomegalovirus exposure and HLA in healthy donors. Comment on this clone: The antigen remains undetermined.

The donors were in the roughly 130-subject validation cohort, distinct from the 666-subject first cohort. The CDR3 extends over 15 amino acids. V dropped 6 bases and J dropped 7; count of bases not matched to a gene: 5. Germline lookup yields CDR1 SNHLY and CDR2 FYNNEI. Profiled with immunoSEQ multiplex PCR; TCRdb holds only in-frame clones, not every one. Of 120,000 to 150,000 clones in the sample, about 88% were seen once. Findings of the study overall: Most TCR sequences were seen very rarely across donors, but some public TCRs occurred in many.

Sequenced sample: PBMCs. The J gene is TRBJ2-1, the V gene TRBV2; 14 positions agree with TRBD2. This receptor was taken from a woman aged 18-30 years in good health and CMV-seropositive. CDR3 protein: CASSQTSGRGNEQFF. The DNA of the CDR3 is TGTGCCAGCAGCCAGACTAGCGGGAGGGGGAATGAGCAGTTCTTC.